This TCR beta chain was captured by sequencing in a study of T cells after yellow fever vaccination. One entry per CDR3 protein results from TCRdb running MiXCR on the 5' RACE reads. The sample contains 400,000 or so distinct CDR3 sequences, more than 5.5% of which appear only once. This clonotype was counted only a few times. The germline CDR1 and CDR2 sequences are SGHRS and YFSETQ. The CDR3 length is 15 residues. Between the trimmed V and J ends, which lost 0 bases and 0 bases, there was a span of 6 bases. The sample consisted of PBMCs, taken 5 days after the yellow fever booster vaccination. The genes are TRBV5-1 and TRBJ2-2, with no clear D. The sequence was obtained from a man aged 25 to 45 who received the YFV17D yellow fever vaccine. The CDR3 sequence is CASSLGTPNTGELFF. In nucleotides, the CDR3 is TGCGCCAGCAGCTTGGGTACTCCGAACACCGGGGAGCTGTTTTTT.